The entry below gives a single T cell receptor (beta chain) sequence along with its context. Its antigen remains unknown. A multiplex PCR was run with 60 Vbeta primers and 13 Jbeta primers. Sequencing was performed with immunoSEQ multiplex PCR; in TCRdb, only in-frame clones are kept and a portion is missing. Its clone listing holds 80,000 or so clones. V was pared by 4 bases and J by 4 bases, with 8 bases of the junction left unmatched. The CDR3 has 15 residues. CDR1 and CDR2 from the germline V gene are MNHNY and SVGAGI (reference sequence). This record belongs to a study of cytomegalovirus exposure and HLA in healthy donors. Study-level points and caveats: Later analysis revealed greater clonal expansion in HLA-associated TCR beta chains than in equally common others. The authors judged a highly shared variant cluster likely a sequencing artifact.

This receptor was obtained from a woman in her 30s in good health and CMV-seronegative. Sequencing was performed on PBMCs. The V call is TRBV6-6, the J call TRBJ1-2, with TRBD1 matching over 8 bases. CDR3 in amino acids: CASSFDRGRGYGYTF. CDR3 in DNA: TGTGCCAGCAGTTTTGACAGGGGACGCGGCTATGGCTACACCTTC.